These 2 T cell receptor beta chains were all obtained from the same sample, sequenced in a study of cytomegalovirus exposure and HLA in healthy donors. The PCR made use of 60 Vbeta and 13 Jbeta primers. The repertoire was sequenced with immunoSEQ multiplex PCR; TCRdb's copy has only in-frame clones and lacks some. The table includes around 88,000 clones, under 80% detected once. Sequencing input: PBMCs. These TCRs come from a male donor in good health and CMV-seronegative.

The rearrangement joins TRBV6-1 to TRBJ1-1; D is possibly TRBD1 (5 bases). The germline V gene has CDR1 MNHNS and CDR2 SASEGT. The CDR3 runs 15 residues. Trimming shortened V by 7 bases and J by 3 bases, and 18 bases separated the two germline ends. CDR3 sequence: CASTMRLGGDTEAFF. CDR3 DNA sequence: TGTGCCAGCACCATGAGACTGGGAGGGGACACTGAAGCTTTCTTT.

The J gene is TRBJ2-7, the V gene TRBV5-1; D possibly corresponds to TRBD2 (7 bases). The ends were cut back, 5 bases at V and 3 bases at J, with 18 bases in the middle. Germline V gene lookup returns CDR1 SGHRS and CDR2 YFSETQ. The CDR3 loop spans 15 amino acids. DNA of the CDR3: TGCGCCAGCAGGCCCGATTTGGGGGGGCGCTACGAGCAGTACTTC. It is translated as CASRPDLGGRYEQYF.